A single sample is the source of the 29 T cell receptor beta chains below, sequenced in a study of prognosis after radiotherapy for stage I lung cancer. Genomic DNA was the source, and TCR beta CDR3 was amplified from it by two-round multiplex PCR. With primers specific to each TRBV and TRBJ gene, the first-round PCR was performed. MiXCR was run by TCRdb on the multiplex PCR reads, yielding one entry per CDR3 protein. The data show 11,000 to 15,000 distinct CDR3 sequences, with about a quarter seen just once and roughly a tenth held by the top ten. The sample here was PBMCs, taken before or after stereotactic body radiation therapy (not recorded which). The receptors shown here come from a donor of 50 years or more with non-small cell lung cancer.

This clonotype has only a few counts. V gene TRBV27 combines with J gene TRBJ2-1; 10 positions agree with TRBD2. Trimming removed 2 bases from V and 5 bases from J; junction bases left unmatched: 18. This CDR3 is built from 20 residues. The germline V gene encodes CDR1 MNHEY and CDR2 SMNVEV (reference sequence). The CDR3 nucleotides read TGTGCCAGCAGTTTAAGGGGGGGTGGAAGCGGGAGGGCCCTGAACAATGAGCAGTTCTTC. It encodes CASSLRGGGSGRALNNEQFF.

As to this clonotype: A junction end diverges from the germline sequence, so it may reflect a read error. The gene calls are TRBV5-1 and TRBJ1-1; tentatively, D is TRBD1 (5 bases). The CDR3 runs to 15 residues. The germline V gene encodes CDR1 SGHRS and CDR2 YFSETQ. CDR3 DNA sequence: TGCGCCAGTAGCTGGAACTCAGGGTGGAACACTGAAGCTTTCTTT. This codes for CASSWNSGWNTEAFF.

This clonotype was found many times. The genes are TRBV6-2 or TRBV6-3 and TRBJ1-5; no firm D call. CDR1 is MNHEY, CDR2 SVGEGT, per germline. V gave up 9 bases and J gave up 0 bases, with 6 bases separating them. The CDR3 consists of 12 residues. The CDR3 loop is CASGYSNQPQHF. DNA for the CDR3: TGTGCCAGTGGTTATAGCAATCAGCCCCAGCATTTT.

In its sample, this clonotype ranks as medium-sized. The V call is TRBV5-1, the J call TRBJ2-1, with 9 bases matching TRBD2. CDR3 size: 15 residues. Germline loops: CDR1 SGHRS, CDR2 YFSETQ. Germline trimming cut 1 base from V and 10 bases from J; bases unmatched to any gene: 9. The CDR3 DNA sequence: TGCGCCAGCAGCTTGAGCGGGGGGATCTTATGGGAGCAGTTCTTC. Translation gives CASSLSGGILWEQFF.

This clonotype was observed at least ten times. The V call is TRBV7-3, the J call TRBJ2-5; weak D call: TRBD2 (6 bases). The V and J ends lost 2 bases and 8 bases respectively, with 12 bases between them. The CDR3 length is 13 residues. The germline V gene encodes CDR1 SGHTA and CDR2 FQGTGA. CDR3 nucleotide sequence: TGTGCCAGCAGCTTAGGAGGGGAAGTTACCCAGTACTTC. Its protein is CASSLGGEVTQYF. Variable domain in full (rest from reference TRBV7-3 and TRBJ2-5): GAGVSQTPSNKVTEKGKYVELRCDPISGHTALYWYRQSLGQGPEFLIYFQGTGAADDSGLPNDRFFAVRPEGSVSTLKIQRTERGDSAVYLCASSLGGEVTQYFGPGTRLLVL.

There are many counts of this clonotype. The chain has TRBV27 and TRBJ1-2; the match to TRBD1 covers 9 bases. Germline V gene data show CDR1 as MNHEY and CDR2 as SMNVEV (reference sequence). CDR3 length equals 14 residues. V trimming: 5 bases; J trimming: 4 bases; junction bases outside the gene matches: 5. The CDR3 region has the DNA TGTGCCAGCAGTCGAGACAGGGGGACCTATGGCTACACCTTC. Translating gives CASSRDRGTYGYTF.

Relative to its sample, this clonotype is medium-sized. The chain links TRBV19 to TRBJ1-2; D is possibly TRBD1 (6 bases). Germline lookup yields CDR1 LNHDA and CDR2 SQIVND (reference sequence). The CDR3 consists of 15 residues. V gave up 7 bases and J gave up 4 bases, with 19 bases separating them. The CDR3 spells CASIQDSLAPYGYTF. CDR3 DNA: TGTGCCAGTATACAGGACAGCCTGGCCCCCTATGGCTACACCTTC.

The V and J genes are TRBV28 and TRBJ2-1, with 11 bases lining up with TRBD2. V lost 7 bases and J lost 4; bases outside the gene matches: 3. The CDR3 consists of 14 residues. Germline CDR1 reads MDHEN; CDR2 reads SYDVKM. CDR3 coding DNA: TGTGCCAGCACCTTAGCGGGAGGGTACAATGAGCAGTTCTTC. It encodes CASTLAGGYNEQFF.

This clonotype is deemed medium-sized. The chain joins TRBV11-2 to TRBJ2-2; 10 bases map to TRBD2. This CDR3 comprises 16 residues. Unmatched junction bases numbered 6, after V lost 2 bases and J lost 6 bases. In germline, CDR1 is SGHAT, CDR2 FQNNGV. CDR3 nucleotide sequence: TGTGCCAGCAGCTTATCGGTGACTAGCGGGTCCGGGGAGCTGTTTTTT. Its translation is CASSLSVTSGSGELFF.

With respect to this clonotype: This is likely a read error, given that the CDR3 carries no conserved phenylalanine or tryptophan at its end. The chain recombines TRBV28 with TRBJ2-7, with 9 positions matching TRBD2. Germline V gives CDR1 MDHEN, CDR2 SYDVKM. Trimming cost V 7 bases and J 0 bases; bases outside gene matches: 13. This CDR3 is built from 17 residues. DNA for the CDR3: TGTGCCAGCAAGGAGGTGGTAGCGGGAGATTTCTCCTACGAGCAGTACTAC. It yields the protein CASKEVVAGDFSYEQYY.

Note on this clonotype: This is likely an artifact of a read error, given a far larger clone one base away. This is likely a read error, given that the CDR3 carries no conserved phenylalanine or tryptophan at its end. The CDR3 here is CASSPGTSFYNEQFL. The CDR3 region has the DNA TGTGCCAGCAGCCCCGGGACTAGCTTCTACAATGAGCAGTTCTTA. The chain is built from TRBV7-9 and TRBJ2-1; TRBD2 aligns across 9 bases. Looked up from germline, CDR1 is SEHNR and CDR2 is FQNEAQ (reference sequence). The ends lost 5 bases at V and 3 bases at J; junction bases unmatched: 5. The CDR3 extends over 15 amino acids.

To note about this clonotype: This sequence may be a read error, since a much larger clone differs from it by one base. J is TRBJ2-5 and V is TRBV6-9, with 8 bases identical to TRBD2. J gave up 5 bases and V 3 bases, and 8 bases lay outside the gene matches. Per germline, CDR1 MNHGY and CDR2 SVAAGI. The CDR3 runs 15 residues. CDR3: CASSYPGGISETQYF. The CDR3 DNA follows: TGTGCCAGCAGTTACCCGGGAGGGATTTCGGAGACCCAGTACTTC.

This clonotype was seen repeatedly, ten times or more. CDR3 loop: CASSPDEKLFF. DNA for the CDR3: TGTGCCAGCTCACCAGATGAAAAACTGTTTTTT. V is TRBV18 and J is TRBJ1-4; D remains ambiguous. The germline V gene encodes CDR1 KGHSH and CDR2 LQKENI. CDR3 size: 11 residues. V gave up 2 bases and J gave up 6 bases, with 1 base separating them.

On this clonotype itself: At one boundary the junction diverges from the germline segment, which might be a read error. The DNA for the CDR3 is TGTGCAAGCAGTCACACCGGGACTAGCGGGCCGCGGGAGCAGTACTTC. Translation gives CASSHTGTSGPREQYF. This rearrangement joins TRBV6-1 to TRBJ2-7, with 12 nucleotides matching TRBD2. This CDR3 region has 16 residues. Germline loops: CDR1 MNHNS, CDR2 SASEGT.

This clonotype was counted ten times or more. V usage is TRBV7-9 and J usage is TRBJ2-1, with no clear D. V lost 8 bases and J 8 bases, leaving 13 bases between the germline ends. Looked up from germline, CDR1 is SEHNR and CDR2 is FQNEAQ (reference sequence). The CDR3 extends over 12 amino acids. This CDR3 reads CASERFFHEQFF. For the CDR3, the DNA is TGTGCCAGCGAAAGGTTTTTCCATGAGCAGTTCTTC. Looking up the rest from reference TRBV7-9 and TRBJ2-1 gives the full variable domain: DTGVSQNPRHKITKRGQNVTFRCDPISEHNRLYWYRQTLGQGPEFLTYFQNEAQLEKSRLLSDRFSAERPKGSFSTLEIQRTEQGDSAMYLCASERFFHEQFFGPGTRLTVL.

Details on this clonotype: A read error is likely here: a far larger clone is one base away. The chain joins TRBV4-2 to TRBJ2-5; a possible D gene is TRBD1 (5 bases). Germline-derived CDR1 and CDR2 are LGHNA and YNFKEQ. Trimming cost V 6 bases and J 5 bases, with 16 bases left between them. The CDR3 is made up of 14 amino acids. CDR3 coding DNA: TGTGCCAGCAGTTTGTTGCAGGGTGGGGAGACCCAGTACTTC. Its protein is CASSLLQGGETQYF.

This clonotype is labeled as medium-sized. V usage is TRBV6-1 and J usage is TRBJ2-3; D perhaps matches TRBD2 (5 bases). Trimming left V 6 bases short and J 1 base short, with 5 bases between. This CDR3 is 12 amino acids long. CDR1 and CDR2 (germline): MNHNS, SASEGT. The DNA for the CDR3 is TGTGCCAGCAGCGGGGGCACAGATACGCAGTATTTT. Translating gives CASSGGTDTQYF.

This clonotype was found many times. The V call is TRBV20-1, the J call TRBJ2-1, with TRBD2 matching 14 bases. The J segment lost 1 base and the V segment lost 0 bases, leaving 11 bases of the junction unmatched. Germline-derived CDR1 and CDR2 are DFQATT and SNEGSKA (reference sequence). CDR3 length: 20 amino acids. In DNA form, the CDR3 reads TGCAGTGCTAGAGAAATCCCCGGGACTAGCGGGAGAACGTCCTACAATGAGCAGTTCTTC. Translation: CSAREIPGTSGRTSYNEQFF.

This clonotype was seen repeatedly, ten times or more. The chain is built from TRBV5-1 and TRBJ2-1; D is perhaps TRBD2 (5 bases). There are 15 residues in the CDR3. With 0 bases removed from V and 5 bases from J, the gap between germline ends came to 12 bases. Germline loops: CDR1 SGHRS, CDR2 YFSETQ. The CDR3, as DNA: TGCGCCAGCAGCTTGGTGTTGCGGGCCAACAATGAGCAGTTCTTC. Its translation is CASSLVLRANNEQFF.

Many counts were recorded for this clonotype. The chain uses TRBV9 and TRBJ1-1, with D possibly matching TRBD1 (5 bases). V was trimmed by 3 bases and J by 0 bases, leaving 6 bases between them. Germline values: CDR1 SGDLS, CDR2 YYNGEE. This CDR3 has 13 residues. The CDR3 bases are TGTGCCAGCAGCGGAGGGGTGAACACTGAAGCTTTCTTT. Translated: CASSGGVNTEAFF.

On this clonotype itself: With a far larger clone one base away, a read error is the likely cause. The chain links TRBV6-2 or TRBV6-3 to TRBJ1-1, with no clear D. Trimming removed 6 bases at V and 1 base at J, with 9 bases between. The CDR3 has 13 amino acids. CDR1 and CDR2 (germline): MNHEY, SVGEGT. The DNA of the CDR3 is TGTGCCAGCAGAACAAAGCAGAACACTGAAGCTTTCTTT. This encodes CASRTKQNTEAFF.

About this clonotype: A read error is the likely source, as a far larger clone sits one nucleotide away. The chain uses TRBV7-9 and TRBJ1-1; a weak D match, TRBD1 (6 bases). The CDR3 totals 17 residues. CDR1 is SEHNR, CDR2 FQNEAQ, per germline (reference sequence). The CDR3 loop reads CASSIYVGGAGNTEALF. The CDR3 DNA reads as TGTGCCAGTAGTATATATGTGGGGGGCGCTGGTAACACTGAAGCTTTGTTT.

This clonotype was seen a few times. A clone one base away is much larger, so this may be a read error. Since no conserved phenylalanine or tryptophan closes the CDR3, a read error is the likely cause. The V gene is TRBV6-1, the J gene TRBJ2-5; 10 bases map to TRBD2. After removal of 3 bases from V and 4 bases from J, the junction contained 14 bases not matched to a gene. The CDR3 runs 18 residues. Germline CDR1 is MNHNS and CDR2 is SASEGT. Written as DNA, the CDR3 is TGTGCCAGCAGTGAGAAAACCATTAGCGGGAGGTGGGTAGAGACCCAGTACCTC. This gives the protein CASSEKTISGRWVETQYL.

This clonotype was observed at least ten times. The rearrangement joins TRBV2 to TRBJ2-1; D gene unclear. The CDR3 contains 12 residues. Germline CDR1 reads SNHLY; CDR2 reads FYNNEI. Trimming cost V 7 bases and J 8 bases, with 12 bases left between them. The DNA of the CDR3 is TGTGCCAGCACCCTACGGGCCGATGAGCAGTTCTTC. This codes for CASTLRADEQFF.

This clonotype has at least ten counts. J is TRBJ2-5 and V is TRBV9; the D gene is possibly TRBD1 (6 bases). Trimming cost V 0 bases and J 7 bases, with 16 bases left between them. Germline loops: CDR1 SGDLS, CDR2 YYNGEE. The CDR3 is 15 amino acids. CDR3 coding DNA: TGTGCCAGCAGCGTAGCGGGGACAAACCGAGGGACCCAGTACTTC. It translates to CASSVAGTNRGTQYF. Drawing the rest from reference TRBV9 and TRBJ2-5, the complete variable domain is DSGVTQTPKHLITATGQRVTLRCSPRSGDLSVYWYQQSLDQGLQFLIQYYNGEERAKGNILERFSAQQFPDLHSELNLSSLELGDSALYFCASSVAGTNRGTQYFGPGTRLLVL.

This clonotype has a count of ten or more. CDR3 DNA: TGCGCCAGCAGGAGGAACCTAGCGCATAGCACAGATACGCAGTATTTT. Translated: CASRRNLAHSTDTQYF. The rearrangement uses TRBV5-1 and TRBJ2-3; D is possibly TRBD2 (6 bases). V was trimmed by 5 bases and J by 0 bases, leaving 16 bases between them. The germline V gene encodes CDR1 SGHRS and CDR2 YFSETQ. The CDR3 runs 16 residues.

The table lists this clonotype with many counts. The chain links TRBV7-2 to TRBJ2-3; 7 positions match TRBD2. Germline CDR1 and CDR2: SGHTA and FQGNSA. The CDR3 runs 18 residues. V was pared by 0 bases and J by 5 bases, with 14 bases of the junction left unmatched. The CDR3 DNA sequence: TGTGCCAGCAGCTTAGCCCCGGTAGGAGCGGGAAGGCGAGATACGCAGTATTTT. Protein product: CASSLAPVGAGRRDTQYF.

Ten or more counts support this clonotype. This CDR3 reads CASSPRDGRYNEQFF. The CDR3 bases are TGTGCCAGCAGTCCAAGGGACGGACGATATAATGAGCAGTTCTTC. The V call is TRBV6-1, the J call TRBJ2-1; perhaps D is TRBD1 or TRBD2 (5 bases each). The V end was cut by 5 bases, the J end by 7 bases, with 18 bases between. Germline CDR1 is MNHNS and CDR2 is SASEGT. The CDR3 is made up of 15 amino acids.

With regard to this clonotype: One junction end disagrees with the germline gene, perhaps due to a read error. The genes are TRBV4-2 and TRBJ2-7, with a tentative D call TRBD1 (5 bases). The CDR3 is 15 amino acids. Germline lookup yields CDR1 LGHNA and CDR2 YNFKEQ. The CDR3 reads CASSQDDDDRYGQYF. CDR3 DNA: TGTGCCAGCAGCCAAGATGATGATGACAGATACGGGCAGTACTTC.